The sequence of this TCR beta chain was determined in a study of blood T cell repertoires in COVID-19. Measured with immunoSEQ multiplex PCR; TCRdb has only the in-frame clones, and not every one. The data show 140,000 to 150,000 clones, 75% to 90% seen once. The sequenced material came from PBMCs or T cells enriched from blood (not recorded which). The source of this sequence is a man in his fifties or sixties who had recovered from COVID-19.

The CDR3 nucleotides read TGTGCCAGTAGTATTATTTCAGGCTATGGCTACACCTTC. This gives the protein CASSIISGYGYTF. The rearrangement uses TRBV19 and TRBJ1-2; D ambiguous. Germline CDR1 is LNHDA and CDR2 is SQIVND (reference sequence). The CDR3 spans 13 residues. V was clipped by 3 bases and J by 4 bases, with 9 bases between them. Supplemented by reference TRBV19 and TRBJ1-2, the full variable domain reads DGGITQSPKYLFRKEGQNVTLSCEQNLNHDAMYWYRQDPGQGLRLIYYSQIVNDFQKGDIAEGYSVSREKKESFPLTVTSAQKNPTAFYLCASSIISGYGYTFGSGTRLTVV.